The text below deals with one T cell receptor (beta chain). Its antigen is not known. Per germline, CDR1 MNHEY and CDR2 SMNVEV (reference sequence). Trimming took off 1 base at V and 0 bases at J, with 10 bases between the two ends. CDR3 size: 16 residues. A second PCR of about 7 to 12 cycles used a sample-barcoded 5' primer and a J-beta primer mix. Sequencing yielded, for each sample, at least 3 million paired-end reads carrying CDR3. TCRdb fed the 5' RACE reads into MiXCR, producing one record per CDR3 protein. This table holds about 1.1 million distinct CDR3 sequences, roughly two fifths found once. This sample is drawn from a study of blood T cells in healthy people across ages. General study findings and limits: Using unsorted PBMCs precluded a conclusive naive versus antigen-experienced comparison.

The origin of this receptor is a man aged 18 to 35 in good health. The sequenced sample was blood. The V call is TRBV27, the J call TRBJ1-5; D is undetermined. The CDR3 DNA is TGTGCCAGCAGTTTATTTTACACAAATAGCAATCAGCCCCAGCATTTT. This sequence encodes CASSLFYTNSNQPQHF.